The 27 T cell receptor beta chains below come from one sample, sequenced in a study of blood T cells in healthy people across ages. The authors ran a second PCR of about 6 to 11 cycles using a sample-barcoded 5' primer and a J-beta primer mix. TCRdb used MiXCR to reprocess the 5' RACE reads, holding one entry per CDR3 protein. Counted here are approximately 800,000 distinct CDR3 sequences, around 45% occurring once; the ten biggest clones make up 18%. Material: blood. The source is an elderly man in good health.

This clonotype was seen more than once but under ten times. This sequence joins TRBV7-2 and TRBJ1-6; the D is unclear. The V gene lost 2 bases and the J gene lost 7 bases, with 21 bases spanning the gap. This CDR3 is 18 amino acids long. Germline V lookup: CDR1 SGHTA, CDR2 FQGNSA. CDR3 sequence (DNA): TGTGCCAGCAGCTTATCGGGAAACCTCCTCCTAGGGAATTCACCCCTCCACTTT. Translating gives CASSLSGNLLLGNSPLHF.

The chain uses TRBV29-1 and TRBJ2-5; TRBD1 matches at 10 bases. CDR1 is SQVTM and CDR2 is ANQGSEA in the germline V gene. The CDR3 covers 13 residues. V shed 4 bases and J 3 bases; nucleotides not matched to a gene: 2. Here the CDR3 reads CSVVGQGKETQYF. The CDR3 DNA is TGCAGCGTTGTGGGACAGGGGAAAGAGACCCAGTACTTC.

The chain carries TRBV28 and TRBJ1-5, with no clear D. Germline V gene lookup returns CDR1 MDHEN and CDR2 SYDVKM. V was cut by 7 bases and J by 2 bases, with 18 bases left in between. This CDR3 is built from 16 residues. CDR3 nucleotide sequence: TGTGCCAGCACCGCCATGGATGGGATAGGCAATCAGCCCCAGCATTTT. Residues: CASTAMDGIGNQPQHF.

This clonotype has just one count. One end of the junction fails to match germline, which may point to a read error. The chain recombines TRBV11-2 with TRBJ2-7; 11 bases match TRBD1. The CDR3 covers 16 residues. Germline V lookup: CDR1 SGHAT, CDR2 FQNNGV. CDR3 bases: TGTGTCAGCAGCTTGAATGAGGGGACAGGGGGTTACGAGCAGTACTTC. As protein: CVSSLNEGTGGYEQYF.

Concerning this clonotype itself: Compared with germline, one end of the junction differs, possibly owing to a read error. This chain joins TRBV6-5 and TRBJ2-5; no clear D gene. TRBJ2-1 explains the end of the DNA better; the J call may be wrong. The germline CDR1 and CDR2 sequences are MNHEY and SVGAGI. The CDR3 contains 13 residues. CDR3 in DNA: TGTGCCGGCAGTTTACAATACCAAGAGACCCAGTTCTTC. The encoded protein is CAGSLQYQETQFF.

This CDR3 reads CSARTSQSNQPQHF. For the CDR3, the DNA is TGCAGTGCTAGAACAAGCCAGTCCAATCAGCCCCAGCATTTT. This chain joins TRBV20-1 and TRBJ1-5, with D unresolved. The germline V gene encodes CDR1 DFQATT and CDR2 SNEGSKA (reference sequence). V lost 2 bases, J lost 3 bases, and 11 bases lay in between. This CDR3 is 14 amino acids long.

The V gene is TRBV7-2, the J gene TRBJ2-7; 8 bases align to TRBD2. Looked up from germline, CDR1 is SGHTA and CDR2 is FQGNSA. The CDR3 is made up of 18 amino acids. V lost 1 base to trimming and J lost 7 bases; unmatched junction nucleotides: 18. CDR3 coding DNA: TGTGCCAGCAGCTTAGTAACTAGCGGATACACCAGGTCGTATGAGCAGTACTTC. Its translation: CASSLVTSGYTRSYEQYF.

The V and J genes are TRBV21-1 and TRBJ2-7; TRBD1, the table's D call, lacks a check against the DNA. TRBV21-1 is labeled a pseudogene. The CDR3 contains 16 residues. The CDR3 DNA reads as TGTGCCAGCAGCTCTCGGAGGGACAGGGGGCTCTACGAGCAGTACTTC. This gives the protein CASSSRRDRGLYEQYF.

Comments on this clonotype: This sequence may be a read error, since a much larger clone differs from it by one base. J is TRBJ2-5 and V is TRBV4-3, with 7 bases matching TRBD2. Germline CDR1 LGHNA, CDR2 YSLEER. V lost 0 bases, J lost 11 bases, and 18 bases stayed unmatched. The CDR3 sequence is 17 residues long. Here the CDR3 reads CASSQDLREGPSNEQYF. CDR3 nucleotides: TGCGCCAGCAGCCAAGATCTTAGGGAGGGTCCTTCCAATGAGCAGTACTTC.

With respect to this clonotype: One junction end does not reproduce the germline sequence, and a read error may be involved. The chain joins TRBV6-2 or TRBV6-3 to TRBJ2-7; D is possibly TRBD1 or TRBD2 (6 bases each). Germline V gene sequence: CDR1 MNHEY, CDR2 SVGEGT. The CDR3 has 13 amino acids. The CDR3: CACRAGHTYEQYF. The DNA for the CDR3 is TGTGCCTGCAGGGCGGGACATACCTACGAGCAGTACTTC.

The genes are TRBV12-3 or TRBV12-4 and TRBJ2-7, with D maybe TRBD2 (7 bases). This CDR3 is 15 amino acids long. Trimming took 7 bases from V and 6 from J, leaving 22 bases between them. The CDR3 here is CASTNLGVRGGEQYF. CDR3 coding DNA: TGTGCCAGCACCAATCTGGGTGTGAGGGGGGGCGAGCAGTACTTC.

The J gene is TRBJ2-5, the V gene TRBV27; D uncertain. V shed 2 bases and J shed 3 bases, with 10 bases lying between them. Looked up from germline, CDR1 is MNHEY and CDR2 is SMNVEV (reference sequence). The CDR3 totals 14 residues. The CDR3 protein is CASSLKPYKETQYF. CDR3 DNA: TGTGCCAGCAGTTTAAAGCCGTACAAAGAGACCCAGTACTTC.

The V and J genes are TRBV18 and TRBJ2-3, with 13 nucleotides matching TRBD2. CDR1 and CDR2 (germline): KGHSH, LQKENI. This CDR3 spans 18 amino acids. The ends lost 4 bases at V and 0 bases at J; junction bases unmatched: 7. The DNA for the CDR3 is TGTGCCAGCTCACGACGGACTAGCGGGAGAATAAGCACAGATACGCAGTATTTT. Translated: CASSRRTSGRISTDTQYF.

This clonotype has ten or more counts. This chain connects TRBV7-2 to TRBJ2-3, with a tentative D call TRBD1 (6 bases). Germline values: CDR1 SGHTA, CDR2 FQGNSA. Trimming took off 5 bases at V and 3 bases at J, with 12 bases between the two ends. The CDR3 covers 14 residues. The CDR3 reads CASSPGELTDTQYF. The CDR3 nucleotides read TGTGCCAGCAGCCCAGGGGAATTAACAGATACGCAGTATTTT.

This clonotype was seen a few times. V usage is TRBV27 and J usage is TRBJ1-4; possible D gene TRBD1, 5 bases. Germline loops: CDR1 MNHEY, CDR2 SMNVEV (reference sequence). CDR3 length: 15 amino acids. V lost 2 bases and J 8 bases, leaving 15 bases between the germline ends. As DNA, the CDR3 is TGTGCCAGCAGTTTAATTGGGGCATTGGGAGAAAAACTGTTTTTT. This translates into CASSLIGALGEKLFF.

About this clonotype itself: This may be a read error: a much more frequent sequence differs by one nucleotide. This chain connects TRBV7-2 to TRBJ2-3; 7 nucleotides match TRBD1. The J segment lost 10 bases and the V segment lost 0 bases, leaving 10 bases of the junction unmatched. Germline lookup yields CDR1 SGHTA and CDR2 FQGNSA. The CDR3 consists of 15 residues. CDR3 loop: CASSLARTGPDAQYF. DNA for the CDR3: TGTGCCAGCAGCTTAGCTAGGACAGGTCCGGATGCGCAGTATTTT.

The chain carries TRBV4-1 and TRBJ2-1, with 9 bases fitting TRBD2. The V gene end was trimmed by 0 bases and the J gene end by 6 bases; junction bases not matched to a gene: 9. Germline V gene data show CDR1 as MGHRA and CDR2 as YSYEKL. The CDR3 sequence is 17 residues long. This CDR3 is CASSQDVIQLAGNEQFF. CDR3 DNA sequence: TGCGCCAGCAGCCAAGATGTTATCCAACTAGCGGGCAATGAGCAGTTCTTC.

The J gene is TRBJ2-3, the V gene TRBV12-3 or TRBV12-4; weak D call: TRBD2 (5 bases). Trimming cost V 7 bases and J 1 base, with 12 bases left between them. The length of the CDR3 is 14 residues. CDR3 protein: CASTKLVRTDTQYF. The CDR3 DNA sequence: TGTGCCAGCACCAAACTAGTTCGCACAGATACGCAGTATTTT.

This clonotype has a handful of counts. The chain carries TRBV28 and TRBJ2-7; 15 positions agree with TRBD2. The length of the CDR3 is 20 residues. Germline CDR1 and CDR2: MDHEN and SYDVKM. The V gene end was trimmed by 6 bases and the J gene end by 4 bases; junction bases not matched to a gene: 19. In DNA form, the CDR3 reads TGTGCCAGCAGAATATCCCCGGGACTAGCGGGAGGCCCCTTGAGGTACGAGCAGTACTTC. This gives the protein CASRISPGLAGGPLRYEQYF.

This clonotype was seen a few times. This chain uses TRBV29-1 with TRBJ2-2; D possibly corresponds to TRBD2 (6 bases). CDR3 length: 14 residues. Between the trimmed V and J ends, which lost 7 bases and 2 bases, there was a span of 14 bases. From germline, CDR1 is SQVTM and CDR2 ANQGSEA. The chain's CDR3 is CSGGSGPNTGELFF. Here the CDR3 DNA reads TGCAGCGGAGGGAGCGGGCCTAACACCGGGGAGCTGTTTTTT.

This clonotype was counted a few times. Compared with germline, one end of the junction differs, possibly owing to a read error. The chain links TRBV29-1 to TRBJ2-3; the D call may be TRBD1 or TRBD2 (5 bases each). CDR1 SQVTM and CDR2 ANQGSEA come from the germline V gene. CDR3 length equals 12 residues. CDR3 bases: TGCAGCGCGGGACGACGCACGGATACGCAGTATTTT. This gives the protein CSAGRRTDTQYF.

Worth noting for this clonotype: Its ends do not fully match the called genes, so a read error is possible. The gene calls are TRBV6-2 or TRBV6-3 and TRBJ2-1, with 8 bases that match TRBD2. Germline CDR1 is MNHEY and CDR2 is SVGEGT. The length of the CDR3 is 14 residues. The DNA of the CDR3 is TGTGCCAGCCGACCTGCCAGCGGGAGCAATGGGCAGTTCTTC. Its protein is CASRPASGSNGQFF.

This clonotype was observed at least ten times. The rearrangement links TRBV6-2 or TRBV6-3 to TRBJ2-1, with 12 bases lining up with TRBD2. The germline gives CDR1 MNHEY, CDR2 SVGEGT. The CDR3 covers 17 residues. With 6 bases clipped from V and 4 bases from J, the junction kept 10 bases outside the gene matches. The CDR3 nucleotides read TGTGCCAGCAGCCGTCGGACTAGCGGGACAGTGTACAATGAGCAGTTCTTC. Translation: CASSRRTSGTVYNEQFF.

There are many counts of this clonotype. This chain uses TRBV12-3 or TRBV12-4 with TRBJ2-7; a weak D match, TRBD1 (6 bases). This CDR3 has 15 residues. V lost 6 bases, J lost 6 bases, and 21 bases lay in between. Here the CDR3 reads CASSLRTDNFGEQYF. CDR3 coding DNA: TGTGCCAGCAGCCTACGGACAGACAACTTCGGCGAGCAGTACTTC.

The chain joins TRBV20-1 to TRBJ1-5, with D hard to call. The length of the CDR3 is 14 residues. The V gene lost 5 bases and the J gene lost 5 bases, with 16 bases spanning the gap. CDR1 DFQATT and CDR2 SNEGSKA come from the germline V gene (reference sequence). The CDR3 loop is CSASSGEGYQPQHF. The CDR3, as DNA: TGCAGTGCTTCCAGCGGGGAGGGTTATCAGCCCCAGCATTTT.

The gene calls are TRBV7-9 and TRBJ1-2; D not certain. There are 13 residues in the CDR3. From germline, CDR1 is SEHNR and CDR2 FQNEAQ (reference sequence). V was clipped by 6 bases and J by 3 bases, with 11 bases between them. CDR3 amino acids: CASSVSSYYGYTF. CDR3 sequence (DNA): TGTGCCAGCAGTGTTAGTAGTTACTATGGCTACACCTTC. Complete variable domain (other parts from reference TRBV7-9 and TRBJ1-2): DTGVSQNPRHKITKRGQNVTFRCDPISEHNRLYWYRQTLGQGPEFLTYFQNEAQLEKSRLLSDRFSAERPKGSFSTLEIQRTEQGDSAMYLCASSVSSYYGYTFGSGTRLTVV.

As regards this clonotype: A clone one base away is much larger, so this may be a read error. V is TRBV20-1 and J is TRBJ1-2, with 7 nucleotides matching TRBD1. Losses at the gene ends were 1 base for V and 2 bases for J; bases not matched to a gene: 1. CDR1 and CDR2 (germline): DFQATT, SNEGSKA (reference sequence). The CDR3 length is 13 residues. The CDR3: CSARGRGNYGYTF. The CDR3 nucleotides read TGCAGTGCTAGAGGCAGGGGGAACTATGGCTACACCTTC.